The TCR beta chain under discussion was sequenced for a study of T cell responses to AZD1222 COVID-19 vaccine. Some clones are missing from TCRdb's copy, which holds only in-frame ones; the method was immunoSEQ multiplex PCR. The table has 150,000 to 200,000 clones, roughly 94% seen once. The CDR3 length is 16 residues. The V and J ends lost 3 bases and 4 bases respectively, with 15 bases between them. From germline, CDR1 is KGHDR and CDR2 SFDVKD. Study-level findings and limits: Seropositive at baseline were only 5 to 7 AZD1222 recipients.

The analysis combined second doses at about 4 or about 12 weeks. Remarks on this clone: What it binds is unknown.

The rearrangement links TRBV24-1 to TRBJ2-1; possibly TRBD1 or TRBD2 for D (5 bases each). The source of this sequence is an adult who received the AZD1222 COVID-19 vaccine. Specimen: peripheral blood, collected 28 days after the second AZD1222 dose. The DNA of the CDR3 is TGTGCCACCAGTGATCGGGACGGATGGAGGTACAATGAGCAGTTCTTC. Its protein product is CATSDRDGWRYNEQFF.